This is a list of T cell receptor beta chains from one sample in a study of T cell repertoires in cytomegalovirus infection. These receptors have no identified antigens. TCRdb analysed the reads with MiXCR anew, one entry per CDR3 protein. Of 650,000 to 900,000 distinct CDR3 sequences in the sample, almost 30% were seen once. Sequencing used cultured CD8+ T cells from PBMCs, obtained from culture after CMV antigen stimulation. Source of these receptors: a human donor in good health (CMV status not recorded). Some clones in this sample may be carry-over from other donors' samples. The CDR3 runs from the conserved cysteine through the conserved F or W. A D gene is named only where the DNA matches it firmly. Rows give clone size only sometimes, using once, few, many, or a class for an expanded clone.

v_call,d_call,clone_size,j_call,cdr3_aa,cdr3_nt
TRBV24-1,TRBD1,few,TRBJ2-1,CATSDITGDYEQFF,TGTGCCACCAGTGATATCACAGGGGATTATGAGCAGTTCTTC
TRBV7-9,TRBD2,few,TRBJ2-5,CASSSWTSGGLRETQYF,TGTGCCAGCAGCTCTTGGACTAGCGGGGGCCTCAGAGAGACCCAGTACTTC
TRBV14,TRBD1,NA,TRBJ2-7,CASSSGQLLYEQYF,TGTGCCAGCAGCTCGGGACAGCTTCTTTACGAGCAGTACTTC
TRBV7-6,NA,many,TRBJ2-3,CASSRTDYTDTQYF,TGTGCCAGCAGCAGAACGGACTACACAGATACGCAGTATTTT
TRBV7-6,NA,NA,TRBJ1-3,CASSRGLPHYGNTIYF,TGTGCCAGCAGCCGGGGGCTCCCACACTATGGGAACACCATATATTTT
TRBV5-1,TRBD1,few,TRBJ2-2,CASSPSSGTGANGELFF,TGCGCCAGCAGCCCCTCCTCCGGGACAGGGGCTAACGGGGAGCTGTTTTTT
TRBV5-5,TRBD1,few,TRBJ2-1,CASSFPIGGVGWEQFF,TGTGCCAGCAGCTTCCCAATAGGGGGCGTGGGATGGGAGCAGTTCTTC
TRBV7-9,TRBD1,few,TRBJ1-1,CASSGQGKSLTEAFF,TGTGCCAGCAGCGGACAGGGGAAGTCCCTCACTGAAGCTTTCTTT
TRBV7-4,NA,NA,TRBJ1-5,CASSMPGTSNQPQHF,TGTGCCAGCAGCATGCCCGGGACGAGCAATCAGCCCCAGCATTTT
TRBV20-1,NA,NA,TRBJ2-3,CSADGYTDTQYF,TGCAGTGCTGATGGTTACACAGATACGCAGTATTTT
TRBV10-3,NA,NA,TRBJ2-3,CATPGNSTDTQYF,TGTGCCACCCCGGGCAATAGCACAGATACGCAGTATTTT
TRBV19,NA,NA,TRBJ1-1,CASSMNSNTEAFF,TGTGCCAGTAGTATGAACAGTAACACTGAAGCTTTCTTT
TRBV5-4,TRBD2,few,TRBJ2-2,CASSTASGNTGELFF,TGTGCCAGCAGCACCGCTAGCGGGAACACCGGGGAGCTGTTTTTT
TRBV7-2,TRBD1,few,TRBJ2-1,CASSLSTGGLYEQFF,TGTGCCAGCAGCTTAAGTACAGGGGGGTTGTATGAGCAGTTCTTC
TRBV6-5,NA,many,TRBJ1-1,CASSYPNTEAFF,TGTGCCAGCAGTTACCCGAACACTGAAGCTTTCTTT
TRBV6-4,NA,NA,TRBJ1-5,CASRRRADSNQPQHF,TGTGCCAGCAGACGGCGGGCGGATAGCAATCAGCCCCAGCATTTT
TRBV2,TRBD1,NA,TRBJ2-3,CASIAARGPITDTQYF,TGTGCCAGCATAGCTGCGAGGGGGCCAATCACAGATACGCAGTATTTT
TRBV24-1,TRBD1,few,TRBJ2-1,CATSDRDRGFGEQFF,TGTGCCACCAGTGACCGGGACAGGGGTTTCGGTGAGCAGTTCTTC
TRBV29-1,NA,NA,TRBJ1-1,CSVEPVRPVKNTEAFF,TGCAGCGTTGAACCGGTGAGACCGGTCAAGAACACTGAAGCTTTCTTT
TRBV7-8,TRBD1,many,TRBJ2-2,CASSLWDRAYSGELFF,TGTGCCAGCAGCCTTTGGGACAGGGCGTATTCCGGGGAGCTGTTTTTT
TRBV6-5,NA,few,TRBJ2-1,CASSYSGAASSYNEQFF,TGTGCCAGCAGTTACTCGGGTGCTGCTAGCTCCTACAATGAGCAGTTCTTC
TRBV11-2,NA,few,TRBJ1-1,CASSLDRPEDQAFF,TGTGCCAGCAGCTTAGATCGCCCGGAAGACCAAGCTTTCTTT
TRBV27,TRBD2,NA,TRBJ2-2,CASRKGIRTSATGELFF,TGTGCCAGCAGAAAGGGAATTCGGACTAGCGCCACCGGGGAGCTGTTTTTT
TRBV6-1,TRBD2,many,TRBJ2-1,CASSSLAGDSMKQFF,TGTGCCAGCAGTAGTCTAGCGGGAGATTCAATGAAGCAGTTCTTC
TRBV19,TRBD2,few,TRBJ2-7,CASRTGTNSYEQYF,TGTGCCAGTAGAACCGGGACTAACTCCTACGAGCAGTACTTC
TRBV10-3,NA,few,TRBJ2-1,CAISDGADPYNEQFF,TGTGCCATCAGTGATGGGGCAGATCCATACAATGAGCAGTTCTTC
TRBV5-1,TRBD2,once,TRBJ2-7,CASSLWGGSYEQYF,TGCGCCAGCAGCTTGTGGGGGGGCTCCTACGAGCAGTACTTC
TRBV6-2/TRBV6-3,NA,once,TRBJ2-2,CASSYRDYRAGELFF,TGTGCCAGCAGTTACCGGGATTATCGCGCCGGGGAGCTGTTTTTT
TRBV12-3/TRBV12-4,NA,NA,TRBJ1-6,CASSFRGLNDNSPLHF,TGTGCCAGCAGTTTCCGGGGGCTAAACGATAATTCACCCCTCCACTTT
TRBV7-9,NA,NA,TRBJ1-1,CASSLFITVTPAEAFF,TGTGCCAGCAGCTTATTTATAACAGTTACCCCCGCTGAAGCTTTCTTT
TRBV19,NA,few,TRBJ1-6,CASSIDISSYNSPLHF,TGTGCCAGTAGTATAGATATAAGCTCCTATAATTCACCCCTCCACTTT
TRBV7-2,NA,many,TRBJ1-1,CASSLVGVGSTEAFF,TGTGCCAGCAGCTTAGTGGGGGTGGGGAGCACTGAAGCTTTCTTT
TRBV7-9,NA,few,TRBJ2-1,CASSLVPRGLYNEQFF,TGTGCCAGCAGCTTAGTTCCTAGAGGCCTCTACAATGAGCAGTTCTTC
TRBV19,NA,NA,TRBJ1-1,CASSIGQGEAFF,TGTGCCAGTAGTATTGGGCAGGGTGAAGCTTTCTTT
TRBV14,NA,few,TRBJ2-2,CASAGWPNTGELFF,TGTGCCAGCGCAGGGTGGCCGAACACCGGGGAGCTGTTTTTT
TRBV25-1,NA,NA,TRBJ1-2,CASSEYFRDDYGYTF,TGTGCCAGCAGTGAATATTTTCGGGACGACTATGGCTACACCTTC
TRBV7-6,NA,NA,TRBJ2-2,CASSSGQGRTGELFF,TGTGCCAGCAGCTCAGGGCAGGGTAGGACCGGGGAGCTGTTTTTT
TRBV6-5,NA,NA,TRBJ2-3,CASTPRRGQGTDTQYF,TGTGCCAGCACTCCAAGGAGGGGCCAGGGGACAGATACGCAGTATTTT
TRBV5-4,NA,many,TRBJ1-1,CASSLGEWGTEAFF,TGTGCCAGCAGCTTGGGAGAATGGGGAACTGAAGCTTTCTTT
TRBV10-3,TRBD2,NA,TRBJ2-5,CAISESSPVQRGGTETQYF,TGTGCCATCAGTGAGTCAAGTCCGGTCCAGCGGGGGGGCACAGAGACCCAGTACTTC
TRBV7-9,NA,NA,TRBJ2-3,CASWGVTDTQYF,TGTGCCAGCTGGGGGGTCACAGATACGCAGTATTTT
TRBV27,NA,NA,TRBJ1-1,CASSRHGSPDTEAFF,TGTGCCAGCAGTCGCCACGGGAGTCCGGACACTGAAGCTTTCTTT
TRBV7-6,NA,NA,TRBJ1-1,CASSLVGKNTEAFF,TGTGCCAGCAGCTTAGTAGGGAAGAACACTGAAGCTTTCTTT
TRBV19,NA,NA,TRBJ2-1,CASLSAYNEQFF,TGTGCCAGTTTATCAGCTTACAATGAGCAGTTCTTC
TRBV29-1,TRBD1,NA,TRBJ2-5,CSVNRGRETQYF,TGCAGCGTAAACAGGGGGCGAGAGACCCAGTACTTC
TRBV10-1,NA,few,TRBJ1-1,CASSETTALNTEAFF,TGCGCCAGCAGTGAGACGACAGCCTTGAACACTGAAGCTTTCTTT
TRBV10-3,TRBD1,NA,TRBJ1-3,CAISAYDRVKSSGNTIYF,TGTGCCATCAGTGCCTATGACAGGGTCAAATCCTCTGGAAACACCATATATTTT
TRBV29-1,NA,NA,TRBJ1-1,CSVEEAVNTEAFF,TGCAGCGTTGAAGAGGCAGTGAACACTGAAGCTTTCTTT
TRBV19,TRBD1,few,TRBJ2-7,CASSRLTGGGYEQYF,TGTGCCAGTAGTAGATTGACAGGGGGCGGCTACGAGCAGTACTTC
TRBV12-3/TRBV12-4,NA,NA,TRBJ2-3,CASSFPGRADTQYF,TGTGCCAGCAGTTTTCCAGGAAGAGCGGATACGCAGTATTTT
TRBV2,NA,NA,TRBJ1-1,CASSVSGAEAFF,TGTGCCAGCAGTGTCTCGGGAGCTGAAGCTTTCTTT
TRBV6-1,NA,few,TRBJ2-3,CASSEFTGSSTDTQYF,TGTGCCAGCAGTGAGTTCACAGGCTCTAGCACAGATACGCAGTATTTT
TRBV10-3,NA,NA,TRBJ2-7,CATVGQYPYEQYF,TGTGCCACCGTCGGGCAGTACCCCTACGAGCAGTACTTC
TRBV7-8,TRBD1,NA,TRBJ2-2,CASSSRTGGETNTGELFF,TGTGCCAGCAGCTCCCGGACAGGGGGCGAAACTAACACCGGGGAGCTGTTTTTT
TRBV20-1,NA,few,TRBJ2-7,CSARDGRGRSYEQYF,TGCAGTGCTAGAGATGGCAGGGGCCGCTCCTACGAGCAGTACTTC
TRBV4-1,NA,NA,TRBJ2-1,CASSRIFRNPNYNEQFF,TGCGCCAGCAGCCGTATCTTTAGAAACCCAAATTACAATGAGCAGTTCTTC
TRBV19,NA,many,TRBJ2-1,CASSQGSPYNEQFF,TGTGCCAGTAGTCAGGGTTCTCCCTACAATGAGCAGTTCTTC
TRBV7-8,NA,many,TRBJ2-5,CASSLGVAQETQYF,TGTGCCAGCAGCTTAGGGGTAGCCCAAGAGACCCAGTACTTC
TRBV27,NA,NA,TRBJ1-1,CASSLGDELTEAFF,TGTGCCAGCAGTTTGGGGGATGAATTGACTGAAGCTTTCTTT